Reported below is one TCR beta chain. The antigen is not known. The sample belongs to a study of vaccination and CD4 T cells after COVID-19. Trimming took off 0 bases at V and 7 bases at J, with 16 bases between the two ends. Germline CDR1 reads SGHDN; CDR2 reads FVKESK. The CDR3 extends over 16 amino acids. The Oncomine TCR Beta short-read assay was applied to DNA of cultured CD4+ T cells. A single record per CDR3 protein comes from TCRdb applying MiXCR to the PCR reads. This table holds about 10,000 distinct CDR3 sequences, 60% to 70% found once. The treatment denotes: roughly ten-day PBMC culture with coronavirus spike peptide pools or control peptides (ViraFEST assay).

The TCR originated in a human donor who had recovered from COVID-19. What was sequenced was CD4+ T cells from blood, cultured in vitro. V usage is TRBV14 and J usage is TRBJ2-1, with a weak D call TRBD2 (7 bases). The CDR3 DNA is TGTGCCAGCAGCCAAGATCTCGGGGGGCAATGGAATGAGCAGTTCTTC. Translating it yields CASSQDLGGQWNEQFF.